This T cell receptor (beta chain) was found in a study of PD-1 blockade in classical Hodgkin lymphoma. Sequencing used immunoSEQ multiplex PCR; TCRdb keeps in-frame clones, though not all of them. The sample contains over 70,000 clones, about 89% of which appear only once. Relapse was seen in all patients after autologous stem cell transplantation, and brentuximab vedotin exposure was variable. Classification of best responses gave complete response, partial response or progressive disease. A note on this clone: Its specificity is unknown. Relative to the germline gene, one junction end is altered; a read error may explain this.

The study's findings and limits: Patients with a complete response exhibited baseline diversity comparable to newly diagnosed patients. Significant TCR diversity gains by C4D1 occurred in CD4+ but not CD8+ cells.

This CDR3 comprises 13 residues. Germline assignment: CDR1 MGHDK and CDR2 SYGVNS. The rearrangement links TRBV25-1 to TRBJ1-1; tentative D call: TRBD1 (5 bases). The source of this sequence is a human donor with classical Hodgkin lymphoma. The source was peripheral blood mononuclear cells (PBMCs), collected at baseline. Here the CDR3 reads CASSEFGGTEAFF. Written as DNA, the CDR3 is TGTGCCAGCAGCGAATTTGGGGGAACTGAAGCTTTCTTT.